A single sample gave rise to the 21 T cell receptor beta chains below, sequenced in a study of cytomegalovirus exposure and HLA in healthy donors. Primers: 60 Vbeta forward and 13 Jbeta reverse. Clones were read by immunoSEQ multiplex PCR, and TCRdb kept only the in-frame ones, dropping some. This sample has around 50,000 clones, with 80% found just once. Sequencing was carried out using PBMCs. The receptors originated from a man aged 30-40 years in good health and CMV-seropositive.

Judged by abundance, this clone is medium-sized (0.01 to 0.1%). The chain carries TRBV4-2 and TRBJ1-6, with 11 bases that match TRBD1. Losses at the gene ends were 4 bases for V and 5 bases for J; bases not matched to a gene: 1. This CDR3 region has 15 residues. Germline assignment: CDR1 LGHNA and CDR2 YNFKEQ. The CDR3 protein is CASSLGQGDNSPLHF. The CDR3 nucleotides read TGTGCCAGCAGCCTGGGACAGGGGGATAATTCACCCCTCCACTTT.

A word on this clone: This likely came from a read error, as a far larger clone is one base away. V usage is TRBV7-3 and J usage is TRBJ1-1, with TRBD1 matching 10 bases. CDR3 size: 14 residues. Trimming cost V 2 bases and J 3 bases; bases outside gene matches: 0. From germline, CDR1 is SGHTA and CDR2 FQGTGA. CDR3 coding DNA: TGTGCCAGCAGCTTAGGGACAGGGGACACTGAAGCTTTCTTT. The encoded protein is CASSLGTGDTEAFF.

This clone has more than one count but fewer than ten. CDR3 sequence: CASRTGGAGEKLFF. The CDR3 region has the DNA TGTGCCAGCAGAACAGGGGGCGCCGGTGAAAAACTGTTTTTT. V gene TRBV6-5 combines with J gene TRBJ1-4; TRBD1 matches at 9 bases. V dropped 6 bases and J dropped 7; count of bases not matched to a gene: 6. CDR3 size: 14 residues. Germline V lookup: CDR1 MNHEY, CDR2 SVGAGI.

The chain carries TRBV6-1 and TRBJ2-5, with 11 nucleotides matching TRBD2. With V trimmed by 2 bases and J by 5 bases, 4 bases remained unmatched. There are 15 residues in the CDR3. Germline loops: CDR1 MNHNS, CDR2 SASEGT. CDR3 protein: CASSETSGGVETQYF. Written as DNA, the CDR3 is TGTGCCAGCAGTGAAACTAGCGGGGGCGTCGAGACCCAGTACTTC.

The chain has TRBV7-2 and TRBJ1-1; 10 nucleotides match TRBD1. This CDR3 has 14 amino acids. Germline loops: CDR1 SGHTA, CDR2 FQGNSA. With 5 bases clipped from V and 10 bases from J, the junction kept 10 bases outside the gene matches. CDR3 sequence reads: CASSLGTGARIAFF. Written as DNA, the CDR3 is TGTGCCAGCAGCCTAGGGACAGGGGCAAGGATAGCTTTCTTT.

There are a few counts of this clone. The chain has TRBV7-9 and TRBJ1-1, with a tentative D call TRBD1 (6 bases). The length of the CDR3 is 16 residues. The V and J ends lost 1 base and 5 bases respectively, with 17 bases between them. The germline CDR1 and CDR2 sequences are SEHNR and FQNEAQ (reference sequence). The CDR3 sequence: CASSLVGQAQGTEAFF. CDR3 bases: TGTGCCAGCAGCTTAGTAGGGCAGGCCCAGGGGACTGAAGCTTTCTTT.

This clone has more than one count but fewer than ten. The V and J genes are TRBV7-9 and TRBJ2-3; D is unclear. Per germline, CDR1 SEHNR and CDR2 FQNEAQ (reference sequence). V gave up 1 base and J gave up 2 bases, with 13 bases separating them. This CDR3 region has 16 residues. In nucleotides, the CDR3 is TGTGCCAGCAGCTTAGAGCCAGACTTAATCACAGATACGCAGTATTTT. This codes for CASSLEPDLITDTQYF.

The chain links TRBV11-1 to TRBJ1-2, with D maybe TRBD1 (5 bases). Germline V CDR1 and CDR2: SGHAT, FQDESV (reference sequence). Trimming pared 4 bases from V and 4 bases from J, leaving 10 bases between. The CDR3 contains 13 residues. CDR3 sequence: CASSSGGGYGYTF. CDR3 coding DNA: TGTGCCAGCAGCTCCGGGGGAGGCTATGGCTACACCTTC.

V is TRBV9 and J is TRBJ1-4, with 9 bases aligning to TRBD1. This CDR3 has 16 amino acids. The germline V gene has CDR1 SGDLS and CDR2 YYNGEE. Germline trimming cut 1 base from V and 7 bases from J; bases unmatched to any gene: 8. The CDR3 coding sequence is TGTGCCAGCAGCGTAATGCCCGGGACAGGGTTTGAAAAACTGTTTTTT. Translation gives CASSVMPGTGFEKLFF.

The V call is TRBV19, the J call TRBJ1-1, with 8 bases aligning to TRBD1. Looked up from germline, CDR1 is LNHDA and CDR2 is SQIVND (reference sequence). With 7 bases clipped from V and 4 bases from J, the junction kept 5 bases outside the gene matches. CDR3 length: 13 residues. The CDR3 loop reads CASTKDRGTEAFF. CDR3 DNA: TGTGCCAGTACCAAAGACAGGGGCACTGAAGCTTTCTTT.

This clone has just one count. CDR3 residues: CASSQKATAGAADTQYF. CDR3 coding DNA: TGTGCCAGCAGCCAAAAGGCCACAGCGGGGGCGGCAGATACGCAGTATTTT. The V gene is TRBV4-2, the J gene TRBJ2-3; 8 bases align to TRBD2. The V gene end was trimmed by 2 bases and the J gene end by 4 bases; junction bases not matched to a gene: 11. Looked up from germline, CDR1 is LGHNA and CDR2 is YNFKEQ. The CDR3 has 17 amino acids.

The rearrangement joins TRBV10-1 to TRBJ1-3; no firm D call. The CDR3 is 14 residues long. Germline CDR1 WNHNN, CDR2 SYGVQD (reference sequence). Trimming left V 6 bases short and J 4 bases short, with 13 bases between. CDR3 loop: CASSGGEVGNTIYF. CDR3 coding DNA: TGCGCCAGCAGCGGCGGGGAGGTCGGAAACACCATATATTTT.

DNA for the CDR3: TGTGCCAGCAGCTTCGGTAGCGGGAGTGGGGAGCAGTTCTTC. This gives the protein CASSFGSGSGEQFF. The chain carries TRBV7-9 and TRBJ2-1; 9 nucleotides align to TRBD2. The J segment lost 10 bases and the V segment lost 3 bases, leaving 7 bases of the junction unmatched. The CDR3 runs to 14 residues. Germline lookup yields CDR1 SEHNR and CDR2 FQNEAQ (reference sequence).

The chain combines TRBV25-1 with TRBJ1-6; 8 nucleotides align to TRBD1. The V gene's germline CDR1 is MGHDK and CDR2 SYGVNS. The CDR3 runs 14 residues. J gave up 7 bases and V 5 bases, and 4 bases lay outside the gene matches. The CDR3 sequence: CASSTTGGNSPLHF. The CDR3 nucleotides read TGTGCCAGCAGTACAACAGGGGGGAATTCACCCCTCCACTTT.

The CDR3 here is CASRPTGSAAFF. The CDR3 bases are TGTGCCAGCAGGCCGACAGGGTCGGCAGCTTTCTTT. The chain joins TRBV27 to TRBJ1-1; 7 bases are a match to TRBD1. CDR3 length equals 12 residues. With 6 bases clipped from V and 10 bases from J, the junction kept 8 bases outside the gene matches. Germline CDR1 reads MNHEY; CDR2 reads SMNVEV (reference sequence).

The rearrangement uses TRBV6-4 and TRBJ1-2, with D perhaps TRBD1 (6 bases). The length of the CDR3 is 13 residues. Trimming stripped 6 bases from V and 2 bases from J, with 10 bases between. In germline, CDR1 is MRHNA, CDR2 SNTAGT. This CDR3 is CASRRDINYGYTF. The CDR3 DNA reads TGTGCCAGCAGACGGGACATCAACTATGGCTACACCTTC.

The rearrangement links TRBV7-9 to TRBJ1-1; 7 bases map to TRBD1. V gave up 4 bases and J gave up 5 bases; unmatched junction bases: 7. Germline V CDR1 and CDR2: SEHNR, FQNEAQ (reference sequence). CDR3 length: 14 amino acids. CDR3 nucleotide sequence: TGTGCCAGCAGCTCCCGACAGGGAAGGACTGAAGCTTTCTTT. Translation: CASSSRQGRTEAFF. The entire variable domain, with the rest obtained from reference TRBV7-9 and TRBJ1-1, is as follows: DTGVSQNPRHKITKRGQNVTFRCDPISEHNRLYWYRQTLGQGPEFLTYFQNEAQLEKSRLLSDRFSAERPKGSFSTLEIQRTEQGDSAMYLCASSSRQGRTEAFFGQGTRLTVV.

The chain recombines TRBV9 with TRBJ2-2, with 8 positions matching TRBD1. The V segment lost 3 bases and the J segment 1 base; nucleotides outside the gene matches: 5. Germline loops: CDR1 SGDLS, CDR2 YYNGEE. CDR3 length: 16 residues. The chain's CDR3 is CASSGRGTGNTGELFF. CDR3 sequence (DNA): TGTGCCAGCAGCGGCCGAGGGACAGGGAACACCGGGGAGCTGTTTTTT.

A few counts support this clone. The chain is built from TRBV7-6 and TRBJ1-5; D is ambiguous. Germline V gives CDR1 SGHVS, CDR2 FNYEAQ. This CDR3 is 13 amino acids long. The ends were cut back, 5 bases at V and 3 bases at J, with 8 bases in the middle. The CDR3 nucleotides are TGTGCCAGCAGCCCCTACCCCAATCAGCCCCAGCATTTT. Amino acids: CASSPYPNQPQHF.

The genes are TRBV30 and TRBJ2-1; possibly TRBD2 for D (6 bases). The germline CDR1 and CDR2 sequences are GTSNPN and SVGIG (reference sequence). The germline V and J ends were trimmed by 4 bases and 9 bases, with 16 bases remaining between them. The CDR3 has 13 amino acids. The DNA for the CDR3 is TGTGCCTGGATGGTAGCGGCTGGTGCTGAGCAGTTCTTC. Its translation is CAWMVAAGAEQFF.

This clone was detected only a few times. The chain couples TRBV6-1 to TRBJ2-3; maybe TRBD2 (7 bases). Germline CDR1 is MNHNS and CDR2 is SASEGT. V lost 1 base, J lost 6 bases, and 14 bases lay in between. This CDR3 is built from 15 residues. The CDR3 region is CASSEEEGGGDTQYF. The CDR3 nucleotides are TGTGCCAGCAGTGAAGAAGAAGGGGGAGGGGATACGCAGTATTTT.